This T cell receptor (beta chain) was profiled in a study of blood T cell repertoires in COVID-19 (dated by TCRdb to 2018 to 2021). For the study in its entirety: Collaborator samples came from the United States, Italy and Spain and covered acute and convalescent phases of COVID-19. The material from the prospective study consisted of cDNA or gDNA derived from T cells, B-cell-depleted T cells, or PBMCs. The dataset comprised deeply sampled blood TCRbeta repertoires from subjects exposed to, actively infected with, or recovered from COVID-19. The repertoires were released in a freely available public database intended as a resource for research on the immune response to SARS-CoV-2. Samples came from the ongoing ImmuneRACE study (first 160 participants) plus 1,254 subjects from 6 global collaborators. The sample metadata nearly always contained a de-identified subject ID, COVID-19 status, age in years and sex. Where HLA class I and class II types were available, the types were taken from metadata supplied by the sample provider, not from assay-based typing.

TCRbeta CDR3 regions were amplified from genomic DNA using the immunoSEQ Assay, a bias-controlled multiplex PCR. Per the source publication's procedure: The number of nucleated cells in each sample was estimated by amplification of reference gene primers within the assay. Sequence reads were collapsed and filtered to measure the absolute abundance of every unique TCRbeta CDR3 rearrangement. Productive Simpson clonality was computed per sample as the square root of Simpson's diversity index over productive rearrangements. The immuneACCESS repertoire file appears here via TCRdb, limited to in-frame rearrangements. These files lack a portion of the clones; in checked studies, under half of the deficit traces to unresolved V genes, and the cause of the others is not known. V, J and clone size are taken as reported in that table, and D and trimming were inferred from the DNA itself. The sample table lists 100,000 to 150,000 clones, around 88% of them with a count of one. 5.9% of the sample is held by the ten biggest clonotypes.

The paper as a whole reports these results and caveats: How much clinical and demographic metadata was included differed by source and by participant, and the metadata was provided uncurated.

The collaborating institutions used their own protocols to collect whole blood in K2EDTA tubes. Collaborator samples were shipped for TCRbeta analysis as frozen whole blood, isolated PBMCs, or DNA extracted from either sample type. This clone was picked up a small number of times. The antigen this receptor binds is unknown. No much larger clone exists at a distance of one base, and base qualities are not known. The sample taken for sequencing was peripheral blood. The receptor comes from a man older than 75 with active or convalescent COVID-19.

The bases are TGTGCCAGCAGTGGTGGAGGGACAGCCCCTCCCCAGTACTTC. Translation gives CASSGGGTAPPQYF. The V and J genes are TRBV25-1 and TRBJ2-5, and the D gene may be TRBD1, 7 bases matching. The CDR3, from cysteine to phenylalanine, totals 14 residues. The sequence is cut down to CDR3 DNA, 42 bases in frame from base 1. The junction carries 18 bases between V and J, which are trimmed by 4 bases and 9 bases respectively. CDR1 and CDR2, looked up from the germline V gene, are MGHDK and SYGVNS.